This is a list of T cell receptor beta chains from one sample in a study of T cells in Graves' hyperthyroidism and ophthalmopathy. One entry per CDR3 protein results from TCRdb running MiXCR on the multiplex PCR reads. The data hold roughly 400,000 distinct CDR3 sequences, with more than 13% observed a single time. Sequenced material: blood. The source of these receptors is a man aged 50 or older with Graves' ophthalmopathy. Each CDR3 is given with its conserved first and last residue. D genes are given only for firm matches. Clone size is given for some rows only: seen once, a few or many times, or a class if the clone is expanded.

NA TRBJ2-5 few TRBV27 TGTGCCAGCAGGAAAGACAGAAACCAAGAGACCCAGTACTTC CASRKDRNQETQYF
TRBD1 TRBJ2-7 many TRBV20-1 TGCAGTGCTAGCCGAGGACAGGGGATAGATCGAGGATACGAGCAGTACTTC CSASRGQGIDRGYEQYF
NA TRBJ1-5 NA TRBV6-8 TGTGCCAGCAGTCCCCTCGGTAACGGCAATCAGCCCCAGCATTTT CASSPLGNGNQPQHF
NA TRBJ1-1 many TRBV10-3 TGTGCCATCAGCCCAGGACAGCTGAACACTGAAGCTTTCTTT CAISPGQLNTEAFF
NA TRBJ2-1 few TRBV19 TGTGCCAGTAGTATAAACTGGTACAATGAGCAGTTCTTC CASSINWYNEQFF
NA TRBJ2-7 many TRBV5-6 TGTGCCAGCAGCTTTGGGCTGGGGGGTTCCTACGAGCAGTACTTC CASSFGLGGSYEQYF
TRBD1 TRBJ1-2 NA TRBV6-2/TRBV6-3 TGTGCCAGCGGGACAGGGTTCGGCTACACCTTC CASGTGFGYTF
NA TRBJ1-3 many TRBV20-1 TGCAGTGCTTCCGGGACGCTAGACTCTGGAAACACCATATATTTT CSASGTLDSGNTIYF
NA TRBJ2-7 many TRBV18 TGTGCCAGCTCACCGAACGAAAACGAGCAGTACTTC CASSPNENEQYF
TRBD1 TRBJ2-1 few TRBV24-1 TGTGCCACCAGTGATCGGGACAGGGTCAATGAGCAGTTCTTC CATSDRDRVNEQFF
NA TRBJ2-3 few TRBV27 TGTGCCAGCAGTTCAGGGATTCCCGCGCAGTATTTT CASSSGIPAQYF
NA TRBJ2-3 many TRBV29-1 TGCAGCGCCGGCACAGATACGCAGTATTTT CSAGTDTQYF
TRBD1 TRBJ2-7 many TRBV28 TGTGCCAGCAACCGGGACAGGTCGGGGGAGCAGTACTTC CASNRDRSGEQYF
NA TRBJ2-5 many TRBV6-5 TGTGCCAGCAGTTACACTGGGCAGGGGGAGACCCAGTACTTC CASSYTGQGETQYF
TRBD2 TRBJ2-3 many TRBV20-1 TGCAGTGCTCATAGCGGGAGTTTCCGCACAGATACGCAGTATTTT CSAHSGSFRTDTQYF
TRBD1 TRBJ1-3 NA TRBV12-3/TRBV12-4 TGTGCCAGCAGGACCAGGGACAGGGACACTGGAAACACCATATATTTT CASRTRDRDTGNTIYF
NA TRBJ2-3 few TRBV5-1 TGCGCCAGTGCTATTAGCGGAACTAGCACAGATACGCAGTATTTT CASAISGTSTDTQYF
TRBD1 TRBJ1-2 many TRBV5-1 TGCGCCAGCAGCTTGGAAAGGGACAGCTCCTATGGCTACACCTTC CASSLERDSSYGYTF
NA TRBJ1-5 many TRBV5-1 TGCGCCAGCAGCTTTCAGCCAGGCAATCAGCCCCAGCATTTT CASSFQPGNQPQHF
TRBD1 TRBJ1-4 NA TRBV4-2 TGTGCCAGCAGCCAAAGACAGGGTGCTAATGAAAAACTGTTTTTT CASSQRQGANEKLFF
NA TRBJ2-1 many TRBV11-2 TGTGCCAGCAGCTCACAGGGTCAGACCTACAATGAGCAGTTCTTC CASSSQGQTYNEQFF
NA TRBJ2-7 many TRBV7-2 TGTGCCAGCAGCTTAGGGCTGTTCGACGAGCAGTACTTC CASSLGLFDEQYF
TRBD2 TRBJ2-1 many TRBV11-2 TGTGCCAGCAGCTTAGGGGGGGGGATGGCTTACAATGAGCAGTTCTTC CASSLGGGMAYNEQFF
TRBD2 TRBJ2-7 NA TRBV7-9 TGTGCCAGCAGCCCGTCGAGCGGGAACTACGAGCAGTACTTC CASSPSSGNYEQYF
NA TRBJ2-5 many TRBV13 TGTGCCAGCAGCTTACGAGGGTCAGGAGAGACCCAGTACTTC CASSLRGSGETQYF
NA TRBJ2-5 NA TRBV5-1 TGCGCCAGCAGCCCCGACGGAAATCAAGAGACCCAGTACTTC CASSPDGNQETQYF
NA TRBJ1-5 many TRBV30 TGTGCCTGGAGTGCGGGTCGGCAGCCCCAGCATTTT CAWSAGRQPQHF
NA TRBJ1-1 many TRBV6-1 TGTGCCAGCAGTGAAGCGCTTACTGAAGCTTTCTTT CASSEALTEAFF
NA TRBJ1-1 NA TRBV19 TGTGCCAGTAGTATAGATCAGGGCCATTGGACTGAAGCTTTCTTT CASSIDQGHWTEAFF
NA TRBJ2-1 NA TRBV9 TGTGCCAGCAGCGCGATGACTAACGGCAATGAGCAGTTCTTC CASSAMTNGNEQFF
TRBD2 TRBJ2-1 many TRBV24-1 TGTGCCACCAGGAGCGGGAGGAACTACAATGAGCAGTTCTTC CATRSGRNYNEQFF
NA TRBJ1-2 few TRBV6-5 TGTGCCAGCAGTTACCCCGGCGAGCAAGGCTACACCTTC CASSYPGEQGYTF
TRBD2 TRBJ2-2 NA TRBV24-1 TGTGCCACCAGTGATCGGACTAGCGGGACGACCGGGGAGCTGTTTTTT CATSDRTSGTTGELFF
NA TRBJ2-5 many TRBV29-1 TGCAGCGTTGGCCTCCGGGAGACCCAGTACTTC CSVGLRETQYF
NA TRBJ2-3 many TRBV18 TGTGCCAGCTCACCTCCAAGCGGGTTGACAGATACGCAGTATTTT CASSPPSGLTDTQYF
NA TRBJ2-7 NA TRBV20-1 TGCAGTGCTAGAGACGGGCTTTCCTACGAGCAGTACTTC CSARDGLSYEQYF
NA TRBJ2-7 NA TRBV29-1 TGCAGCGTTGATGAGGGGCACACCTACGAGCAGTACTTC CSVDEGHTYEQYF
NA TRBJ2-3 many TRBV5-5 TGTGCCAGCAGCTTGGTAGTCGTACACACAGATACGCAGTATTTT CASSLVVVHTDTQYF
NA TRBJ2-1 many TRBV11-2 TGTGCCAGCAGCAAAGAGTGGGGTTTTTACAATGAGCAGTTCTTC CASSKEWGFYNEQFF
NA TRBJ1-2 NA TRBV6-2/TRBV6-3 TGTGCCAGCACCAGGGACGGATCCAACTATGGCTACACCTTC CASTRDGSNYGYTF
TRBD2 TRBJ2-1 NA TRBV29-1 TGCAGCGCCGTAGGCGGGAGGGTGAGCTCCTACAATGAGCAGTTCTTC CSAVGGRVSSYNEQFF
TRBD1 TRBJ1-6 few TRBV3-1 TGTGCCAGCACAGCGACAGGGGGTGGTTCACCCCTCCACTTT CASTATGGGSPLHF
NA TRBJ1-5 many TRBV30 TGTGCCTGGAGTGCAGTGGGGGTCCATCAGCCCCAGCATTTT CAWSAVGVHQPQHF
TRBD1 TRBJ1-4 many TRBV5-1 TGCGCCAGCAGTACCGGGACAGTTGCAACTAATGAAAAACTGTTTTTT CASSTGTVATNEKLFF
NA TRBJ1-3 many TRBV29-1 TGCAGCGTCGCGGGCTCCCGGCACCTAGAATCCGGAAACACCATATATTTT CSVAGSRHLESGNTIYF
NA TRBJ2-2 many TRBV12-3/TRBV12-4 TGTGCCAGCAGTTTTTCCGGGGAGCTGTTTTTT CASSFSGELFF